Following are 5 T cell receptor beta chains from one sample sequenced in a study of blood T cell repertoires in COVID-19. Some clones are missing from TCRdb's copy, which holds only in-frame ones; the method was immunoSEQ multiplex PCR. The top ten hold about 4.6% of the sample, which has 190,000 or so clones, 70% to 90% seen once. Sequenced input: PBMCs or T cells enriched from blood (not recorded which). Receptor source: a woman aged 30 to 39 who had been exposed to COVID-19.

V is TRBV4-1 and J is TRBJ1-2; TRBD1 is a possible D gene (6 bases). CDR1 is MGHRA and CDR2 is YSYEKL in the germline V gene. This CDR3 spans 15 amino acids. The V and J ends lost 5 bases and 3 bases respectively, with 16 bases between them. DNA of the CDR3: TGCGCCAGCAGCGCCACAGGGCTCGCCTACTATGGCTACACCTTC. Translated, it gives CASSATGLAYYGYTF.

The chain links TRBV14 to TRBJ1-3; D call uncertain. Germline loops: CDR1 SGHDN, CDR2 FVKESK. Trimming shortened V by 1 base and J by 10 bases, and 8 bases separated the two germline ends. The CDR3 extends over 12 amino acids. The CDR3 spells CASSQGRWTIYF. The CDR3, as DNA: TGTGCCAGCAGCCAAGGGAGATGGACCATATATTTT.

The V call is TRBV14, the J call TRBJ1-1, with D perhaps matching TRBD1 (6 bases). The V and J ends lost 8 bases and 0 bases respectively, with 10 bases between them. The germline CDR1 and CDR2 sequences are SGHDN and FVKESK. The CDR3 is 13 residues long. Here the CDR3 reads CASGGLMNTEAFF. The CDR3 coding sequence is TGTGCCAGCGGGGGCCTGATGAACACTGAAGCTTTCTTT.

This chain joins TRBV7-9 and TRBJ1-3; possibly TRBD1 for D (6 bases). The V gene lost 5 bases and the J gene lost 0 bases, with 11 bases spanning the gap. The germline gives CDR1 SEHNR, CDR2 FQNEAQ (reference sequence). The CDR3 length is 15 residues. The CDR3 nucleotides read TGTGCCAGCAGCCCTAGGGGGACCTCTGGAAACACCATATATTTT. Its translation: CASSPRGTSGNTIYF.

This clone appeared a single time. The chain employs TRBV5-4 and TRBJ1-2; D is unclear. The V and J ends lost 2 bases and 8 bases respectively, with 13 bases between them. Germline values: CDR1 SGHNT, CDR2 YYREEE (reference sequence). This CDR3 spans 13 amino acids. The CDR3 bases are TGTGCCAGCAGCTTTGGGAGGGCGCAGGGCTACACCTTC. This gives the protein CASSFGRAQGYTF. The full variable domain, rest sourced from reference TRBV5-4 and TRBJ1-2, is ETGVTQSPTHLIKTRGQQVTLRCSSQSGHNTVSWYQQALGQGPQFIFQYYREEENGRGNFPPRFSGLQFPNYSSELNVNALELDDSALYLCASSFGRAQGYTFGSGTRLTVV.